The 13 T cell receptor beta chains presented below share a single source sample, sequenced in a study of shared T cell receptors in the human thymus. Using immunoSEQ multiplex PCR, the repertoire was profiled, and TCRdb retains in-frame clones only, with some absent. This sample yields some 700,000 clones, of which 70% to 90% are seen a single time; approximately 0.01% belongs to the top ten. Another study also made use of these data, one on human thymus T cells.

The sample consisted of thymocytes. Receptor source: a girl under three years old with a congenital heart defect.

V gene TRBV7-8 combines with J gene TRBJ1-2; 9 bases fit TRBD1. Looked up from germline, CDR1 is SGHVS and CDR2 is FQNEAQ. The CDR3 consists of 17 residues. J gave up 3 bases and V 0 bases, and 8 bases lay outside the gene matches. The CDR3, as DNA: TGTGCCAGCAGCTTAGCGATGGGGGACAGGGCGGACTATGGCTACACCTTC. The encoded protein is CASSLAMGDRADYGYTF. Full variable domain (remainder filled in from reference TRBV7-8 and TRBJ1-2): GAGVSQSPRYKVAKRGQDVALRCDPISGHVSLFWYQQALGQGPEFLTYFQNEAQLDKSGLPSDRFFAERPEGSVSTLKIQRTQQEDSAVYLCASSLAMGDRADYGYTFGSGTRLTVV.

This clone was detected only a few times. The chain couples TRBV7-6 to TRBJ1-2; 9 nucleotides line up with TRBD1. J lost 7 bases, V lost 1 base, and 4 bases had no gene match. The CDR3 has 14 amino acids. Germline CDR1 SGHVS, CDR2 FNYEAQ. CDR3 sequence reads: CASSLGTGVRGYTF. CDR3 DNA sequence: TGTGCCAGCAGCTTAGGGACAGGGGTGCGTGGCTACACCTTC.

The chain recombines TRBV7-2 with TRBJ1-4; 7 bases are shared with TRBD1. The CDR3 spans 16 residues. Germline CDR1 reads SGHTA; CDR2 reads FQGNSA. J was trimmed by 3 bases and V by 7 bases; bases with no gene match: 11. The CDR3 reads CASTIIQGISNEKLFF. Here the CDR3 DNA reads TGTGCCAGCACCATAATACAGGGGATCTCTAATGAAAAACTGTTTTTT.

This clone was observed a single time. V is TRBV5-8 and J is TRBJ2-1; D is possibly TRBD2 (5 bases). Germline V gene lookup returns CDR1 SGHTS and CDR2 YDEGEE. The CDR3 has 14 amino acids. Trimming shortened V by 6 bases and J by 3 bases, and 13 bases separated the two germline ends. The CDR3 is CASKPGTDYNEQFF. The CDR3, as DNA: TGTGCCAGCAAACCGGGAACCGACTACAATGAGCAGTTCTTC.

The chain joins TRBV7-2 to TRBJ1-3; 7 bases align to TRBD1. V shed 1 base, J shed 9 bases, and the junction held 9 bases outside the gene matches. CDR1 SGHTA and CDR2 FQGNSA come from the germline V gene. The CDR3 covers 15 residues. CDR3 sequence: CASSLGPGGRGTIYF. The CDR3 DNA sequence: TGTGCCAGCAGCTTAGGCCCAGGGGGGAGAGGCACCATATATTTT. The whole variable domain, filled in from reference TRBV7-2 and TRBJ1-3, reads GAGVSQSPSNKVTEKGKDVELRCDPISGHTALYWYRQSLGQGLEFLIYFQGNSAPDKSGLPSDRFSAERTGGSVSTLTIQRTQQEDSAVYLCASSLGPGGRGTIYFGEGSWLTVV.

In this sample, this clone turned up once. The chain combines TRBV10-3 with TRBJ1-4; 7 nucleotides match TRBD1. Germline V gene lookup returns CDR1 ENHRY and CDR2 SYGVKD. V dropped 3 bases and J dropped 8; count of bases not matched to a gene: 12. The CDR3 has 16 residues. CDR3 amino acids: CAISESPGGGGEKLFF. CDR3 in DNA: TGTGCCATCAGTGAATCCCCAGGGGGAGGAGGCGAAAAACTGTTTTTT.

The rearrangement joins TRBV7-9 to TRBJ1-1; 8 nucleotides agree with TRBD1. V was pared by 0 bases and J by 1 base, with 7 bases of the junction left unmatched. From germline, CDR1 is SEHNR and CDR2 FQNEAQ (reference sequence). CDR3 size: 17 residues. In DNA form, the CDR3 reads TGTGCCAGCAGCTTAGCTAGGAGGACAGGGAAGAACACTGAAGCTTTCTTT. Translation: CASSLARRTGKNTEAFF.

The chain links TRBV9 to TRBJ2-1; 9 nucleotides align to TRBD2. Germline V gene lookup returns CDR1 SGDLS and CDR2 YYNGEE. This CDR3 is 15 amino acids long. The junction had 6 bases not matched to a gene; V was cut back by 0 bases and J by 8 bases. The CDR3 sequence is CASSVAAGGSDEQFF. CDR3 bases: TGTGCCAGCAGCGTAGCGGCGGGGGGGTCGGATGAGCAGTTCTTC.

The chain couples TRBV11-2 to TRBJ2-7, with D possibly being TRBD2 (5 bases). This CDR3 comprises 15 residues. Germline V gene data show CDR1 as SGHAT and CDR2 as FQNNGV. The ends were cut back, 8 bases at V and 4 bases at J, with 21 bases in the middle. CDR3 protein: CASGVWSGNGYEQYF. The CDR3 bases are TGTGCCAGCGGAGTGTGGTCCGGGAATGGGTACGAGCAGTACTTC.

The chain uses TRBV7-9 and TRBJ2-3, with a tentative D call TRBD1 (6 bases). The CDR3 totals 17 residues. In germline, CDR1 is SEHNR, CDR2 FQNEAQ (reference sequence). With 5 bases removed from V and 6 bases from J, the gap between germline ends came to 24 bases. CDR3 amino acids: CASSPKVRDTSRDTQYF. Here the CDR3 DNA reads TGTGCCAGCAGCCCCAAGGTTCGGGACACCTCTAGGGATACGCAGTATTTT.

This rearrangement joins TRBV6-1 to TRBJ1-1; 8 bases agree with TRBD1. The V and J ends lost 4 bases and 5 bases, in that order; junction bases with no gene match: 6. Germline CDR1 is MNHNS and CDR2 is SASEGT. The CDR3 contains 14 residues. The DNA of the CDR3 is TGTGCCAGCAGTGCCCGACAGGGGAGGACTGAAGCTTTCTTT. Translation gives CASSARQGRTEAFF.

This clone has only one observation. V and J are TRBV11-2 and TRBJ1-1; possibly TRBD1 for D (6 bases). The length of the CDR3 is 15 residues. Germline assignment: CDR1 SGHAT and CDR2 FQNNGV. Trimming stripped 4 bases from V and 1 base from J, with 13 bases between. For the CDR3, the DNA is TGTGCCAGCAGCTCCTACCAGGGGCGGAACACTGAAGCTTTCTTT. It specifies CASSSYQGRNTEAFF.

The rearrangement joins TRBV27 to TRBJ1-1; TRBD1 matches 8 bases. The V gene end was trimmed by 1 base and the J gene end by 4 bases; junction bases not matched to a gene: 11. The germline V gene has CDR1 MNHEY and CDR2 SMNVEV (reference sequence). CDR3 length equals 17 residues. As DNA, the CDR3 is TGTGCCAGCAGTTTATTGTTCCGGGACAGGATGGGCACTGAAGCTTTCTTT. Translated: CASSLLFRDRMGTEAFF.